The subject of this entry is one TCR beta chain. Its antigen is unknown. Trimming cost V 0 bases and J 7 bases, with 19 bases left between them. The germline V gene has CDR1 SNHLY and CDR2 FYNNEI. This CDR3 has 17 amino acids. The data were obtained in a study of T cell responses to AZD1222 COVID-19 vaccine. Study-wide findings and caveats: Spike-spanning, vaccine-associated CD4 TCRs were dominant at 160-218 and 743-854.

Pooled in the analysis were second doses at about 4 or about 12 weeks. Using immunoSEQ multiplex PCR, the repertoire was profiled, and TCRdb retains in-frame clones only, with some absent. The data show tens of thousands of clones, 90% seen once. The TCR was taken from an adult who received the AZD1222 COVID-19 vaccine. The sample in question was peripheral blood, obtained 28 days after the second AZD1222 dose. The genes are TRBV2 and TRBJ2-1, with D perhaps being TRBD1 or TRBD2 (5 bases each). The CDR3 DNA follows: TGTGCCAGCAGTGAAGCGCTGGGGCAGGGACCTGCAAATGAGCAGTTCTTC. Translating gives CASSEALGQGPANEQFF.